Reported below is one T cell receptor beta chain. Source study methods: Estimation of nucleated cell counts relied on the amplification of reference gene primers. Method: immunoSEQ multiplex PCR; TCRdb's copy keeps in-frame clones and lacks some. The DNA gave D and trimming, while V, J and clone size come from that table. The table has some 180,000 clones, 85% to 90% seen once; the top ten hold 20%. This sample is drawn from a study of blood T cell repertoires in COVID-19. The wider study: Acute and convalescent COVID-19 specimens originated in the United States, Italy and Spain.

The source material was peripheral blood. The sequence derives from a man in his 70s with active or convalescent COVID-19.

CDR3 coding DNA: TGTGCCAGCTCACCACCGGGCGGACAGGGGGGGGAGCAGTACTTC. It encodes CASSPPGGQGGEQYF. The chain recombines TRBV18 with TRBJ2-7, with 10 nucleotides matching TRBD1. V trimming: 0 bases; J trimming: 7 bases; junction bases outside the gene matches: 6. Germline V gene data show CDR1 as KGHSH and CDR2 as LQKENI. This CDR3 comprises 15 residues.